A single sample gave rise to the 6 T cell receptor beta chains below, sequenced in a study of tumor-infiltrating lymphocytes in localized non-small cell lung cancer. Sequencing was performed with immunoSEQ multiplex PCR; in TCRdb, only in-frame clones are kept and a portion is missing. The sample holds approximately 9,500 clones, less than 80% seen once. Sequencing was performed on uninvolved lung tissue not adjacent to the tumor. These receptors came from a human donor with non-small cell lung cancer.

This clone counts as medium-sized. The chain employs TRBV4-1 and TRBJ2-7, with TRBD2 matching 13 bases. The germline CDR1 and CDR2 sequences are MGHRA and YSYEKL. Unmatched junction bases numbered 12, after V lost 0 bases and J lost 4 bases. The length of the CDR3 is 19 residues. The DNA of the CDR3 is TGCGCCAGCAGCCAAGATTGGGGGCCGGGACTAGCGGGAATTTACGAGCAGTACTTC. This encodes CASSQDWGPGLAGIYEQYF.

DNA of the CDR3: TGCAGCGTCCAGGGGAGGGCCGGAGAGACCCAGTACTTC. As protein: CSVQGRAGETQYF. The chain couples TRBV29-1 to TRBJ2-5, with a tentative D call TRBD2 (7 bases). The CDR3 is made up of 13 amino acids. Germline V gives CDR1 SQVTM, CDR2 ANQGSEA. V lost 6 bases to trimming and J lost 4 bases, with 15 bases between them.

The chain combines TRBV28 with TRBJ2-1; the D is unclear. CDR3 length equals 14 residues. V lost 1 base and J 5 bases, leaving 9 bases between the germline ends. The V gene's germline CDR1 is MDHEN and CDR2 SYDVKM. The CDR3 region is CASSLLSEHNEQFF. The CDR3 nucleotides read TGTGCCAGCAGTTTATTGAGTGAGCACAATGAGCAGTTCTTC.

This rearrangement joins TRBV27 to TRBJ1-5; 11 bases align to TRBD1. The CDR3 is 17 amino acids. V lost 5 bases, J lost 3 bases, and 9 bases stayed unmatched. From germline, CDR1 is MNHEY and CDR2 SMNVEV (reference sequence). DNA for the CDR3: TGTGCCAGCAGTCCCACCGGGACAGGGGGGAACAATCAGCCCCAGCATTTT. Amino acid sequence: CASSPTGTGGNNQPQHF.

This clone was counted only a few times. The chain employs TRBV5-7 and TRBJ1-2, with D hard to call. TRBV5-7 has ORF status, its function being uncertain. V lost 2 bases and J 0 bases, leaving 20 bases between the germline ends. This CDR3 spans 18 amino acids. CDR3 in DNA: TGTGCCAGCAGCTTCAGGATGACACGCCCCGGCCCTAACTATGGCTACACCTTC. Translation gives CASSFRMTRPGPNYGYTF.

The rearrangement joins TRBV15 to TRBJ2-2; the match to TRBD1 covers 8 bases. CDR1 and CDR2 from the germline V gene are LNHNV and YYDKDF (reference sequence). The CDR3 is made up of 15 amino acids. The trim removed 5 bases at V and 3 bases at J, leaving 5 bases unmatched. The CDR3 here is CATSLRQGYTGELFF. The CDR3, as DNA: TGTGCCACCAGCTTAAGACAGGGGTACACCGGGGAGCTGTTTTTT.